These 28 T cell receptor beta chains were sequenced from one sample in a study of T cell repertoires in cytomegalovirus infection. TCRdb ran MiXCR on the reads and lists one entry per CDR3 protein. Among 200,000 or so distinct CDR3 sequences listed, about 21% were seen once. Sequencing used PBMCs. The source is a human donor in good health (CMV status not recorded). Some clones in this sample may be carry-over from other donors' samples.

The chain has TRBV5-6 and TRBJ2-7; tentatively, D is TRBD1 (5 bases). V lost 3 bases, J lost 3 bases, and 16 bases lay in between. This CDR3 is 15 amino acids long. Looked up from germline, CDR1 is SGHDT and CDR2 is YYEEEE. The CDR3 coding sequence is TGTGCCAGCAGCTCGCAAGACAGAAAAATCTACGAGCAGTACTTC. Its protein product is CASSSQDRKIYEQYF.

This rearrangement joins TRBV20-1 to TRBJ2-7, with D tentatively TRBD2 (8 bases). Trimming stripped 3 bases from V and 2 bases from J, with 35 bases between. Germline values: CDR1 DFQATT, CDR2 SNEGSKA (reference sequence). The CDR3 covers 21 residues. The DNA of the CDR3 is TGCAGTGCTAGCGGAGTCGAGGGGGCTTACCCCAGCGGGGGCCGACCCTACGAGCAGTACTTC. This gives the protein CSASGVEGAYPSGGRPYEQYF.

The chain couples TRBV5-1 to TRBJ2-7; the match to TRBD1 covers 7 bases. J lost 2 bases, V lost 4 bases, and 3 bases had no gene match. The CDR3 has 13 amino acids. Germline CDR1 SGHRS, CDR2 YFSETQ. In nucleotides, the CDR3 is TGCGCCAGCAGCATCGACAGGGCCTACGAGCAGTACTTC. Translating gives CASSIDRAYEQYF. The entire variable domain, with the rest obtained from reference TRBV5-1 and TRBJ2-7, is as follows: KAGVTQTPRYLIKTRGQQVTLSCSPISGHRSVSWYQQTPGQGLQFLFEYFSETQRNKGNFPGRFSGRQFSNSRSEMNVSTLELGDSALYLCASSIDRAYEQYFGPGTRLTVT.

As regards this clonotype: An end of the junction does not agree with germline; a read error may underlie this. The chain carries TRBV28 and TRBJ2-3; D call uncertain. Germline CDR1 and CDR2: MDHEN and SYDVKM. The CDR3 totals 14 residues. The DNA for the CDR3 is TGTGTCAGCAGCTTTAGATCTTACACAGATACGCAGTATTTT. It is translated as CVSSFRSYTDTQYF. Combining the CDR3 with reference TRBV28 and TRBJ2-3 gives the whole variable domain DVKVTQSSRYLVKRTGEKVFLECVQDMDHENMFWYRQDPGLGLRLIYFSYDVKMKEKGDIPEGYSVSREKKERFSLILESASTNQTSMYLCVSSFRSYTDTQYFGPGTRLTVL.

As DNA, the CDR3 is TGTGCCAGCAGTCCCCCTCGGGGGCGGGGGATAGAGACCCAGTACTTC. It codes for CASSPPRGRGIETQYF. The V and J genes are TRBV12-3 or TRBV12-4 and TRBJ2-5; D may be TRBD2 (7 bases). V lost 5 bases to trimming and J lost 4 bases, with 20 bases between them. This CDR3 region has 16 residues.

This clonotype was observed a handful of times. CDR3 amino acids: CASSFVRRDGYTF. The CDR3 DNA reads TGTGCCAGCAGCTTTGTAAGGAGGGATGGCTACACCTTC. This chain connects TRBV7-2 to TRBJ1-2; D uncertain. The CDR3 runs 13 residues. The V gene's germline CDR1 is SGHTA and CDR2 FQGNSA. V lost 3 bases and J lost 6, with 11 bases in between.

This chain links TRBV6-5 with TRBJ2-1, with 9 bases fitting TRBD1. The V segment lost 5 bases and the J segment 4 bases; nucleotides outside the gene matches: 6. CDR1 is MNHEY, CDR2 SVGAGI, per germline. The CDR3 runs 15 residues. The CDR3 DNA reads as TGTGCCAGCAGTCAACAGGGGGCTGGATACAATGAGCAGTTCTTC. Encoded protein: CASSQQGAGYNEQFF.

This clonotype was found a few times. J is TRBJ1-2 and V is TRBV27; tentative D call: TRBD1 (5 bases). There are 14 residues in the CDR3. Looked up from germline, CDR1 is MNHEY and CDR2 is SMNVEV (reference sequence). V lost 1 base to trimming and J lost 8 bases, with 14 bases between them. The CDR3 region has the DNA TGTGCCAGCAGTTTATTCCGGGGGAGTGGCGGCTACACCTTC. Translation gives CASSLFRGSGGYTF.

This clonotype has ten or more counts. V gene TRBV2 combines with J gene TRBJ2-6; D is unresolved. Per the germline V gene, CDR1 is SNHLY and CDR2 is FYNNEI. The V end lost 7 bases, the J end lost 0 bases, and 10 bases lay between the germline ends. The CDR3 has 15 amino acids. CDR3: CASKSTYSGANVLTF. DNA for the CDR3: TGTGCCAGCAAATCGACGTACTCTGGGGCCAACGTCCTGACTTTC.

This clonotype has only a few counts. The chain employs TRBV7-9 and TRBJ2-1; D remains ambiguous. Germline loops: CDR1 SEHNR, CDR2 FQNEAQ (reference sequence). This CDR3 contains 16 residues. The V gene lost 0 bases and the J gene lost 1 base, with 10 bases spanning the gap. The CDR3 sequence: CASSLASGVSYNEQFF. The DNA for the CDR3 is TGTGCCAGCAGCTTAGCGTCTGGCGTATCCTACAATGAGCAGTTCTTC.

As to this clonotype: Germline is not matched at one junction end, which may reflect a read error. The chain employs TRBV20-1 and TRBJ2-5; the match to TRBD2 covers 14 bases. The CDR3 runs 16 residues. The germline V gene has CDR1 DFQATT and CDR2 SNEGSKA (reference sequence). CDR3 in DNA: TGCAGTGGTAGAGGGGGGACTAGCGGGAGTGAGGAGACCCAGTACTTC. Amino acids: CSGRGGTSGSEETQYF.

A note on this clonotype: Being one base from a much bigger clone, this may be a read error. V usage is TRBV7-2 and J usage is TRBJ2-3; D is undetermined. This CDR3 is 12 amino acids long. Germline-derived CDR1 and CDR2 are SGHTA and FQGNSA. V shed 1 base and J shed 4 bases, with 3 bases lying between them. The CDR3 DNA reads as TGTGCCAGCAGCTTAGACGCAGATACGCAGTATTTT. Translating it yields CASSLDADTQYF.

This clonotype was recorded at least ten times. The chain joins TRBV10-3 to TRBJ1-2; no clear D gene. CDR1 is ENHRY and CDR2 is SYGVKD in the germline V gene. Trimming took 3 bases from V and 8 from J, leaving 10 bases between them. This CDR3 contains 12 residues. The CDR3 protein is CAISEGRSGYTF. The CDR3 coding sequence is TGTGCCATCAGTGAAGGACGGAGCGGCTACACCTTC.

CDR3 in DNA: TGTGCCAGCAGTGTCCAGACCGGGACTAGCGGGGGGGCGTCGGATACGCAGTATTTT. It is translated as CASSVQTGTSGGASDTQYF. The chain joins TRBV25-1 to TRBJ2-3; 16 bases are shared with TRBD2. Germline trimming cut 4 bases from V and 6 bases from J; bases unmatched to any gene: 13. CDR1 is MGHDK, CDR2 SYGVNS, per germline. The CDR3 totals 19 residues.

This clonotype was seen just once. V usage is TRBV25-1 and J usage is TRBJ2-7; 7 bases are shared with TRBD1. The CDR3 has 16 amino acids. The V and J ends lost 7 bases and 0 bases, in that order; junction bases with no gene match: 12. The V gene's germline CDR1 is MGHDK and CDR2 SYGVNS. CDR3 residues: CASTESQGDNSYEQYF. Here the CDR3 DNA reads TGTGCCAGCACCGAATCTCAGGGGGATAACTCCTACGAGCAGTACTTC.

The chain couples TRBV2 to TRBJ2-1; TRBD2 is a possible D gene (6 bases). The CDR3 extends over 17 amino acids. V was trimmed by 2 bases and J by 10 bases, leaving 24 bases between them. In germline, CDR1 is SNHLY, CDR2 FYNNEI. As DNA, the CDR3 is TGTGCCAGCAGTGAAAATCCTTTGAGTGGTAGCGGAAACGAGCAGTTCTTC. Protein: CASSENPLSGSGNEQFF.

This clonotype has a count of ten or more. The chain has TRBV7-2 and TRBJ1-4; D gene unclear. The CDR3 covers 14 residues. V was shortened by 1 base and J by 4 bases, with 7 bases between the two germline ends. Looked up from germline, CDR1 is SGHTA and CDR2 is FQGNSA. CDR3 DNA: TGTGCCAGCAGCTTAGACAGCTATAATGAAAAACTGTTTTTT. This translates into CASSLDSYNEKLFF.

Ten or more counts support this clonotype. V and J are TRBV7-8 and TRBJ2-7; the match to TRBD1 covers 9 bases. V was clipped by 5 bases and J by 4 bases; unmatched bases: 9. The CDR3 sequence is 15 residues long. Germline-derived CDR1 and CDR2 are SGHVS and FQNEAQ. The CDR3 DNA reads TGTGCCAGCAGCCGGAAGGGACAGGGAGCGTACGAGCAGTACTTC. Its protein product is CASSRKGQGAYEQYF.

This clonotype was detected ten times or more. V and J are TRBV7-8 and TRBJ1-4, with a tentative D call TRBD1 (6 bases). Looked up from germline, CDR1 is SGHVS and CDR2 is FQNEAQ. This CDR3 region has 15 residues. V lost 2 bases and J 7 bases, leaving 14 bases between the germline ends. CDR3 sequence reads: CASSLREGVGEKLFF. The CDR3 nucleotides read TGTGCCAGCAGCTTACGTGAGGGGGTCGGTGAAAAACTGTTTTTT.

The table lists this clonotype with a few counts. The rearrangement joins TRBV12-3 or TRBV12-4 to TRBJ2-3, with unresolved D. CDR3 size: 14 residues. Trimming pared 0 bases from V and 3 bases from J, leaving 7 bases between. CDR3 nucleotides: TGTGCCAGCAGTTTAGCCTCGCCGACAGATACGCAGTATTTT. Translation gives CASSLASPTDTQYF.

The chain combines TRBV5-1 with TRBJ2-7; D is possibly TRBD2 (6 bases). Between the trimmed V and J ends, which lost 4 bases and 12 bases, there was a span of 29 bases. The CDR3 runs 16 residues. Germline values: CDR1 SGHRS, CDR2 YFSETQ. The CDR3 coding sequence is TGCGCCAGCAGCCTAGGCGGGACTGCGCTACCCCGCGAATTGTACTTC. Translation gives CASSLGGTALPRELYF.

As to this clonotype: Sequence at one end of the junction differs from germline and may be a read error. The genes are TRBV19 and TRBJ2-1, with TRBD2 identical over 7 bases. The CDR3 length is 15 residues. Germline CDR1 LNHDA, CDR2 SQIVND (reference sequence). CDR3 DNA: TGTGCCATTAGTATTCAAGCGGGAATATACAATGAGCAGTTCTTC. Translating gives CAISIQAGIYNEQFF.

This clonotype was counted a few times. The chain has TRBV5-4 and TRBJ2-1; TRBD2 matches 8 bases. Unmatched junction bases numbered 7, after V lost 7 bases and J lost 1 base. The CDR3 runs to 15 residues. CDR1 is SGHNT, CDR2 YYREEE, per germline (reference sequence). CDR3 DNA sequence: TGTGCCAGCCAGGTTAGCGGGGATTCCTACAATGAGCAGTTCTTC. Its protein product is CASQVSGDSYNEQFF.

There are many counts of this clonotype. J is TRBJ2-2 and V is TRBV11-2; 10 nucleotides agree with TRBD1. The V gene's germline CDR1 is SGHAT and CDR2 FQNNGV. The J segment lost 3 bases and the V segment lost 0 bases, leaving 7 bases of the junction unmatched. CDR3 size: 18 residues. The CDR3 DNA reads TGTGCCAGCAGCTTAGACCCCGGGACAGGGGAATACACCGGGGAGCTGTTTTTT. Translating gives CASSLDPGTGEYTGELFF. The whole variable domain, remainder taken from reference TRBV11-2 and TRBJ2-2, is EAGVAQSPRYKIIEKRQSVAFWCNPISGHATLYWYQQILGQGPKLLIQFQNNGVVDDSQLPKDRFSAERLKGVDSTLKIQPAKLEDSAVYLCASSLDPGTGEYTGELFFGEGSRLTVL.

This clonotype was detected a few times. V and J are TRBV12-3 or TRBV12-4 and TRBJ2-7; TRBD1 matches at 10 bases. J gave up 4 bases and V 3 bases, and 6 bases lay outside the gene matches. The CDR3 has 15 residues. Written as DNA, the CDR3 is TGTGCCAGCAGTTTGCCCGGACAGGGGGGGTACGAGCAGTACTTC. Its protein product is CASSLPGQGGYEQYF.

The chain combines TRBV6-1 with TRBJ2-5; D is undetermined. In germline, CDR1 is MNHNS, CDR2 SASEGT. CDR3 length: 15 amino acids. Between the trimmed V and J ends, which lost 0 bases and 5 bases, there was a span of 13 bases. The CDR3: CASSEAQRMGETQYF. CDR3 sequence (DNA): TGTGCCAGCAGTGAAGCGCAGAGAATGGGGGAGACCCAGTACTTC.

The rearrangement links TRBV15 to TRBJ1-1, with D hard to call. Trimming took 0 bases from V and 2 from J, leaving 13 bases between them. CDR1 is LNHNV and CDR2 is YYDKDF in the germline V gene (reference sequence). CDR3 size: 16 residues. The CDR3 DNA sequence: TGTGCCACCAGCAGAGACCGCGGATCGCAAAACACTGAAGCTTTCTTT. This gives the protein CATSRDRGSQNTEAFF.

Only a few counts were recorded for this clonotype. This chain links TRBV6-2 or TRBV6-3 with TRBJ2-5; maybe TRBD1 (5 bases). Trimming left V 0 bases short and J 4 bases short, with 9 bases between. Germline CDR1 MNHEY, CDR2 SVGEGT. This CDR3 comprises 14 residues. The chain's CDR3 is CASSYSWGSETQYF. CDR3 DNA sequence: TGTGCCAGCAGTTACTCCTGGGGCTCAGAGACCCAGTACTTC.